What follows is one T cell receptor (beta chain) and its context. The antigen remains undetermined. One junction end disagrees with the germline gene, perhaps due to a read error. RNA was extracted from bulk tissue without any cell sorting. This non-tumor lung sample came from over 3 cm beyond the tumor edge. Chemotherapy-naive patients with new lung cancer underwent thoracic surgery in China, August–late 2014. The data were obtained in a study of tumor and adjacent non-tumor tissue in lung cancer. Study-wide context: Around 4.5 million productive TCRbeta reads were obtained per sample on average.

Findings and caveats of the study: In normal lung, the top 100 clones were significantly more dominant than in tumor. Significantly higher TCR diversity was found in tumor than normal lung.

The library came from three nested PCR rounds adapted from ARM-PCR protocols. MiXCR was run by TCRdb on the multiplex PCR reads, yielding one entry per CDR3 protein. The data hold some 80,000 distinct CDR3 sequences, with less than 85% observed a single time. The specimen was distant non-tumor lung tissue. The source is a man between 65 and 79 years old with non-small cell lung cancer.

CDR3 coding DNA: TGTAGCGTTGAAGGTGACTACTACAATAAGCAGTTCTTC. It yields the protein CSVEGDYYNKQFF. The rearrangement links TRBV29-1 to TRBJ2-1, with D possibly TRBD2 on 5 matching bases. CDR1 and CDR2 (germline): SQVTM, ANQGSEA. The CDR3 length is 13 residues.